This is a list of T cell receptor beta chains from one sample in a study of a mutant IDH1 vaccine in newly diagnosed glioma. Sequencing was performed with immunoSEQ multiplex PCR; in TCRdb, only in-frame clones are kept and a portion is missing. This sample has approximately 56,000 clones; less than 65% occur once, and the top ten carry 4% to 5.5%. These receptors lack a known antigen. The sample was peripheral blood mononuclear cells (PBMCs), taken from a glioma patient whose treatment included an IDH1 peptide vaccine. The receptors stem from a man aged 40-50 years with glioma. Some clones in this sample may be carry-over from other donors' samples. CDR3s include the opening cysteine and the closing phenylalanine or tryptophan. Fields, in order: clone size, V gene, J gene, D gene, CDR3 protein, CDR3 DNA. A D gene is named only where the DNA matches it firmly. Expanded clones are given a class, and other clones once, few, many or no size at all.

medium-sized	TRBV6-5	TRBJ1-1	.	CASSYLANTEAFF	TGTGCCAGCAGTTATTTGGCGAACACTGAAGCTTTCTTT
.	TRBV30	TRBJ1-1	.	CAWTFGNTEAFF	TGTGCCTGGACCTTCGGGAACACTGAAGCTTTCTTT
.	TRBV11-2	TRBJ2-2	.	CASSPRVGAWGTGELFF	TGTGCCAGCAGCCCTCGGGTTGGGGCGTGGGGCACCGGGGAGCTGTTTTTT
few	TRBV7-2	TRBJ1-2	TRBD1	CASSLWGQRNYGYTF	TGTGCCAGCAGCTTATGGGGACAGCGAAACTATGGCTACACCTTC
few	TRBV5-1	TRBJ2-3	.	CASSLEWGDTQYF	TGCGCCAGCAGCTTGGAATGGGGCGATACGCAGTATTTT
.	TRBV6-1	TRBJ2-7	.	CASSEQAGLYEQYF	TGTGCCAGCAGTGAGCAGGCGGGCCTCTACGAGCAGTACTTC
.	TRBV5-1	TRBJ2-4	TRBD2	CASSIGLAGGPGNIQYF	TGCGCCAGCAGCATCGGACTAGCGGGGGGCCCTGGAAACATTCAGTACTTC
.	TRBV10-3	TRBJ2-1	.	CAISESGGPREQFF	TGTGCCATCAGTGAGTCGGGTGGCCCCAGGGAGCAGTTCTTC
.	TRBV4-2	TRBJ2-1	.	CASSQLYSHPGGLISYNEQFF	TGTGCCAGCAGCCAACTATATTCCCACCCAGGGGGGCTGATATCCTACAATGAGCAGTTCTTC
few	TRBV19	TRBJ2-2	TRBD2	CASSKLAGRVRLFF	TGTGCCAGTAGTAAGCTAGCGGGGAGAGTACGGCTGTTTTTT
.	TRBV5-1	TRBJ1-5	.	CASSSGQSNQPQHF	TGCGCCAGCAGCTCCGGACAGAGCAATCAGCCCCAGCATTTT
once	TRBV6-1	TRBJ1-5	.	CASTFGANQPQHF	TGTGCCAGCACGTTCGGGGCCAATCAGCCCCAGCATTTT
.	TRBV15	TRBJ2-7	.	CATSREVAFSYEQYF	TGTGCCACCAGCAGAGAGGTGGCCTTCTCCTACGAGCAGTACTTC
.	TRBV6-5	TRBJ2-1	.	CASSYLGNNEQFF	TGTGCCAGCAGTTACTTGGGAAACAATGAGCAGTTCTTC
.	TRBV6-5	TRBJ1-6	.	CASSQDTGNDSPLHF	TGTGCCAGCAGTCAGGATACAGGGAATGATTCACCCCTCCACTTT
few	TRBV19	TRBJ1-5	TRBD1	CASSRQGSTQPQHF	TGTGCCAGTTCCCGACAGGGCTCCACTCAGCCCCAGCATTTT
few	TRBV2	TRBJ2-7	.	CASSDPGGSYEQYF	TGTGCCAGCAGTGACCCAGGCGGCTCCTACGAGCAGTACTTC
.	TRBV7-9	TRBJ1-1	.	CASSPGPEAFF	TGTGCCAGCAGCCCCGGGCCTGAAGCTTTCTTT
.	TRBV6-6	TRBJ1-5	.	CASTLKGGNQPQHF	TGTGCCAGCACCCTGAAGGGGGGGAATCAGCCCCAGCATTTT
.	TRBV9	TRBJ1-2	.	CASSVGPGPKEYGYTF	TGTGCCAGCAGCGTAGGGCCCGGGCCTAAGGAGTATGGCTACACCTTC
.	TRBV7-9	TRBJ1-4	.	CASSKDHYAPNEKLFF	TGTGCCAGCAGCAAGGACCATTATGCACCTAATGAAAAACTGTTTTTT
.	TRBV5-1	TRBJ2-3	TRBD1	CASSLDRGRSGDTQYF	TGCGCCAGCAGCTTAGACAGGGGGAGGTCGGGAGATACGCAGTATTTT
.	TRBV5-6	TRBJ2-3	TRBD2	CASNAVAGAVTDTQYF	TGTGCCAGCAACGCCGTAGCGGGGGCCGTCACAGATACGCAGTATTTT
.	TRBV7-9	TRBJ2-3	TRBD2	CASLQAGIADTQYF	TGTGCCAGCCTTCAAGCGGGGATTGCAGATACGCAGTATTTT
few	TRBV6-5	TRBJ2-7	.	CASSSGIEQYF	TGTGCCAGCAGTTCCGGCATCGAGCAGTACTTC
.	TRBV6-5	TRBJ1-5	.	CASNKMAGSNQPQHF	TGTGCCAGCAATAAGATGGCGGGCAGCAATCAGCCCCAGCATTTT
.	TRBV12-5	TRBJ1-5	TRBD1	CASGRQGNNQPQHF	TGTGCTAGTGGTCGACAGGGGAACAATCAGCCCCAGCATTTT
.	TRBV5-1	TRBJ1-5	.	CASSPDNNQPQHF	TGCGCCAGCAGCCCGGACAATAATCAGCCCCAGCATTTT
.	TRBV27	TRBJ1-6	.	CASSSGAGYNSPLHF	TGTGCCAGCAGTTCGGGGGCAGGGTATAATTCACCCCTCCACTTT
.	TRBV10-3	TRBJ2-1	TRBD2	CAISDPSGGASLNEQFF	TGTGCCATCAGTGACCCTAGCGGGGGGGCCTCCCTCAATGAGCAGTTCTTC
.	TRBV5-1	TRBJ1-3	TRBD1	CASSSTGDSGNTIYF	TGCGCCAGCAGCTCCACAGGGGACTCTGGAAACACCATATATTTT
.	TRBV7-9	TRBJ1-6	.	CASSLEGGNSPLHF	TGTGCCAGCAGCTTAGAGGGCGGGAATTCACCCCTCCACTTT
.	TRBV13	TRBJ1-2	.	CASSLGFGGSVGAYGYTF	TGTGCCAGCAGCTTAGGATTTGGGGGTTCCGTTGGGGCCTATGGCTACACCTTC
.	TRBV6-5	TRBJ1-4	.	CASSYYRSEKLFF	TGTGCCAGCAGTTACTACCGGAGTGAAAAACTGTTTTTT
.	TRBV6-6	TRBJ1-1	.	CASRIYKKTEAFF	TGTGCCAGCCGGATATATAAGAAAACGGAGGCTTTCTTT
.	TRBV7-9	TRBJ1-2	.	CASSQTGYGYTF	TGTGCCAGCAGCCAAACGGGGTATGGCTACACCTTC
.	TRBV5-1	TRBJ2-2	.	CASSLGSGELFF	TGCGCCAGCAGCTTAGGGTCCGGGGAGCTGTTTTTT
.	TRBV5-1	TRBJ2-5	.	CASSLEGKAQYF	TGCGCCAGCAGCTTGGAAGGGAAGGCCCAGTACTTC
.	TRBV18	TRBJ1-2	TRBD1	CASSPLTGFDGYTF	TGTGCCAGCTCACCACTGACAGGGTTCGATGGCTACACCTTC
once	TRBV13	TRBJ1-2	TRBD1	CASSLGPGQGYGYTF	TGTGCCAGCAGCTTAGGGCCGGGACAGGGCTATGGCTACACCTTC
.	TRBV10-2	TRBJ1-2	.	CASKNREYGYTF	TGCGCCAGCAAAAATAGGGAATATGGCTACACCTTC
.	TRBV10-1	TRBJ2-5	TRBD1	CASSAIGGYQETQYF	TGCGCCAGCAGTGCGATAGGGGGCTACCAAGAGACCCAGTACTTC